A single sample is the source of the 15 T cell receptor beta chains below, sequenced in a study of human T cells and chemical hapten exposure. Time point defined: pre-sensitization, week 0. Treatment described: therapeutic diphenylcyclopropenone sensitization with weekly scalp DPC. One entry per CDR3 protein, called by TCRdb with MiXCR from the RACE reads. Of 350,000 to 400,000 distinct CDR3 sequences listed, 4.5% to 6% are singletons. The starting material was whole blood, obtained in connection with sensitization to the hapten diphenylcyclopropenone (DPC). The receptors here all came from a woman between 50 and 59 years old with alopecia areata. Some clones in this sample may be carry-over from other donors' samples.

This clonotype occurred many times. The chain uses TRBV24-1 and TRBJ2-7, with D maybe TRBD1 (6 bases). In germline, CDR1 is KGHDR, CDR2 SFDVKD. The CDR3 totals 13 residues. The germline V and J ends were trimmed by 3 bases and 3 bases, with 8 bases remaining between them. CDR3 sequence reads: CATSDTGSYEQYF. CDR3 bases: TGTGCCACCAGTGATACAGGGAGCTACGAGCAGTACTTC.

Ten or more counts support this clonotype. The V call is TRBV10-3, the J call TRBJ2-3; tentative D call: TRBD2 (6 bases). CDR1 and CDR2 (germline): ENHRY, SYGVKD. V lost 10 bases and J lost 5, with 19 bases in between. The CDR3 spans 14 residues. The CDR3 nucleotides read TGTGCCACCGCGGGACGCAGCGATGGAGATACGCAGTATTTT. It yields the protein CATAGRSDGDTQYF.

This clonotype was recorded at least ten times. The genes are TRBV6-2 or TRBV6-3 and TRBJ2-3, with 7 nucleotides matching TRBD1. The CDR3 has 13 residues. Germline loops: CDR1 MNHEY, CDR2 SVGEGT. The V and J ends lost 6 bases and 3 bases, in that order; junction bases with no gene match: 3. CDR3 residues: CASRETGTDTQYF. The CDR3, as DNA: TGTGCCAGCAGGGAGACAGGGACAGATACGCAGTATTTT.

This clonotype showed up just a few times. The V call is TRBV30, the J call TRBJ1-4, with D hard to call. Germline values: CDR1 GTSNPN, CDR2 SVGIG (reference sequence). Trimming stripped 1 base from V and 8 bases from J, with 8 bases between. CDR3 length: 12 residues. CDR3 sequence: CAWSGSGEKLFF. The CDR3 bases are TGTGCCTGGAGTGGGTCGGGGGAAAAACTGTTTTTT.

This clonotype was detected only a few times. The chain carries TRBV4-3 and TRBJ1-4; tentatively, D is TRBD1 (5 bases). Germline V CDR1 and CDR2: LGHNA, YSLEER. The CDR3 totals 15 residues. Trimming shortened V by 2 bases and J by 6 bases, and 13 bases separated the two germline ends. This CDR3 reads CASSQLGTGDEKLFF. CDR3 coding DNA: TGCGCCAGCAGCCAACTTGGGACGGGGGATGAAAAACTGTTTTTT.

The chain recombines TRBV2 with TRBJ1-5; 8 bases match TRBD1. The J segment lost 7 bases and the V segment lost 6 bases, leaving 8 bases of the junction unmatched. CDR3 size: 14 residues. CDR1 and CDR2 from the germline V gene are SNHLY and FYNNEI. For the CDR3, the DNA is TGTGCCAGCAGCTTCCAGGGGGCAGGGCAGCCCCAGCATTTT. Amino acid sequence: CASSFQGAGQPQHF.

This clonotype was counted ten times or more. This chain uses TRBV2 with TRBJ2-2; weak D call: TRBD1 (6 bases). Germline lookup yields CDR1 SNHLY and CDR2 FYNNEI. There are 16 residues in the CDR3. V shed 3 bases and J shed 4 bases, with 15 bases lying between them. The chain's CDR3 is CASSDSARGATGELFF. The CDR3 nucleotides read TGTGCCAGCAGTGACAGTGCCAGGGGTGCCACCGGGGAGCTGTTTTTT.

This clonotype was seen a handful of times. The chain joins TRBV7-3 to TRBJ1-2; TRBD1 aligns across 8 bases. Looked up from germline, CDR1 is SGHTA and CDR2 is FQGTGA. V lost 5 bases to trimming and J lost 8 bases; unmatched junction nucleotides: 7. The CDR3 runs to 13 residues. The CDR3, as DNA: TGTGCCAGCAGCCCGACAGGGGAGGAGGGCTACACCTTC. Amino acid sequence: CASSPTGEEGYTF.

The rearrangement uses TRBV29-1 and TRBJ2-1; TRBD2 might be the D (5 bases). This CDR3 spans 12 amino acids. Trimming removed 6 bases from V and 9 bases from J, with 15 bases in between. Germline CDR1 reads SQVTM; CDR2 reads ANQGSEA. In DNA form, the CDR3 reads TGCAGCGTGTATGGGCCCCGGGGTGAGCAGTTCTTC. Protein sequence: CSVYGPRGEQFF.

Many counts were recorded for this clonotype. The chain links TRBV28 to TRBJ2-1, with TRBD1 identical over 7 bases. This CDR3 is built from 13 residues. V shed 5 bases and J 5 bases; nucleotides not matched to a gene: 3. Germline loops: CDR1 MDHEN, CDR2 SYDVKM. The DNA for the CDR3 is TGTGCCAGCAGTCACAGGGGTAACAATGAGCAGTTCTTC. It codes for CASSHRGNNEQFF. Looking up the rest from reference TRBV28 and TRBJ2-1 gives the full variable domain: DVKVTQSSRYLVKRTGEKVFLECVQDMDHENMFWYRQDPGLGLRLIYFSYDVKMKEKGDIPEGYSVSREKKERFSLILESASTNQTSMYLCASSHRGNNEQFFGPGTRLTVL.

The chain is built from TRBV23-1 and TRBJ2-1, with unresolved D. TRBV23-1 qualifies as an ORF whose function is uncertain. The CDR3 loop spans 18 amino acids. Deletions cut 0 bases from V and 6 bases from J, with 21 bases between. In nucleotides, the CDR3 is TGCGCCAGCAGTCAATCGAAGCCTACCGCGCCTCTACGCAATGAGCAGTTCTTC. It is translated as CASSQSKPTAPLRNEQFF.

The gene calls are TRBV3-1 and TRBJ1-1; possible D gene TRBD1, 5 bases. Trimming shortened V by 1 base and J by 5 bases, and 11 bases separated the two germline ends. CDR3 length: 14 residues. Germline-derived CDR1 and CDR2 are LGHDT and YNNKEL (reference sequence). The CDR3 protein is CASSQVQGETEAFF. Here the CDR3 DNA reads TGTGCCAGCAGCCAAGTCCAGGGAGAAACTGAAGCTTTCTTT.

This clonotype has a handful of counts. The rearrangement joins TRBV7-2 to TRBJ1-6; no definite D call. CDR3 length equals 16 residues. Germline CDR1 is SGHTA and CDR2 is FQGNSA. V lost 5 bases and J 12 bases, leaving 23 bases between the germline ends. This chain's CDR3 is CASSPAGRSAGRPLHF. For the CDR3, the DNA is TGTGCCAGCAGCCCCGCCGGACGGTCGGCAGGACGACCCCTCCACTTT.

This clonotype was seen at least ten times. V gene TRBV30 combines with J gene TRBJ1-2, with D possibly TRBD1 on 6 matching bases. The CDR3 is 13 residues long. Germline V gene sequence: CDR1 GTSNPN, CDR2 SVGIG (reference sequence). V lost 3 bases to trimming and J lost 6 bases, with 14 bases between them. The CDR3 is CAWRVRTDNGYTF. CDR3 nucleotides: TGTGCCTGGAGAGTTAGGACAGACAATGGCTACACCTTC.

This clonotype was seen a few times. The chain links TRBV5-1 to TRBJ1-4, with TRBD1 as a possible D gene (5 bases). The CDR3 is 16 residues long. Trimming pared 4 bases from V and 4 bases from J, leaving 17 bases between. Germline V CDR1 and CDR2: SGHRS, YFSETQ. CDR3 bases: TGCGCCAGCAGCCAGGACCCAGGGCGGGGTAATGAAAAACTGTTTTTT. Its translation: CASSQDPGRGNEKLFF.